What follows are 23 T cell receptor beta chains derived from one specimen sequenced in a study of early T cells in non-severe SARS-CoV-2 infection. TCRdb re-called the 5' RACE reads with MiXCR, one entry per CDR3 protein. This table holds fewer than 30,000 distinct CDR3 sequences, about 10% found once. Sequenced: whole blood. These receptors were taken from an adult who was a healthcare worker with PCR-confirmed SARS-CoV-2 infection or an uninfected control (not recorded which).

Many counts were recorded for this clonotype. The chain employs TRBV6-5 and TRBJ2-1; 10 nucleotides match TRBD1. Trimming cost V 6 bases and J 10 bases; bases outside gene matches: 6. The CDR3 has 13 residues. CDR1 is MNHEY, CDR2 SVGAGI, per germline. The CDR3 DNA follows: TGTGCCAGCAGGGCCGACAGGGGGCTGGAGCAGTTCTTC. It translates to CASRADRGLEQFF.

This clonotype has a handful of counts. The CDR3, as DNA: TGTGCCAGCAGCAGCCGACAGCGGTCTGCAACTAATGAAAAACTGTTTTTT. It codes for CASSSRQRSATNEKLFF. The chain employs TRBV7-2 and TRBJ1-4; tentatively, D is TRBD1 (5 bases). This CDR3 has 17 residues. Per germline, CDR1 SGHTA and CDR2 FQGNSA. Trimming took 5 bases from V and 0 from J, leaving 16 bases between them.

In this sample, this clonotype turned up many times. The CDR3 protein is CASSLDMSGELFF. The CDR3 DNA sequence: TGTGCCAGCAGCTTAGACATGTCCGGGGAGCTGTTTTTT. J is TRBJ2-2 and V is TRBV11-2; D not certain. The CDR3 length is 13 residues. Trimming removed 0 bases from V and 6 bases from J, with 5 bases in between. Germline CDR1 and CDR2: SGHAT and FQNNGV.

This clonotype has ten or more counts. The chain is built from TRBV7-8 and TRBJ1-2; D not resolved. The CDR3 extends over 13 amino acids. Trimming took off 5 bases at V and 5 bases at J, with 12 bases between the two ends. Germline assignment: CDR1 SGHVS and CDR2 FQNEAQ. CDR3 nucleotide sequence: TGTGCCAGCAGCCGCGACACACAGTATGGCTACACCTTC. Its translation is CASSRDTQYGYTF.

The chain is built from TRBV3-1 and TRBJ2-7; D is possibly TRBD1 or TRBD2 (5 bases each). V dropped 5 bases and J dropped 0 bases, with 14 bases sitting between them. There are 15 residues in the CDR3. CDR1 is LGHDT and CDR2 is YNNKEL in the germline V gene (reference sequence). The CDR3 loop is CASSSRGVPSYEQYF. The CDR3 region has the DNA TGTGCCAGCAGCTCCCGAGGGGTTCCCTCCTACGAGCAGTACTTC.

This clonotype has at least ten counts. The chain has TRBV10-3 and TRBJ1-1, with D hard to call. CDR3 size: 18 residues. CDR1 ENHRY and CDR2 SYGVKD come from the germline V gene. V lost 4 bases and J lost 1, with 22 bases in between. The CDR3 is CAISALSAVGRTNTEAFF. CDR3 bases: TGTGCCATCAGTGCCCTCTCAGCGGTTGGACGGACGAACACTGAAGCTTTCTTT.

This clonotype was seen a handful of times. The chain has TRBV20-1 and TRBJ2-7, with TRBD1 identical over 8 bases. V gave up 4 bases and J gave up 5 bases; unmatched junction bases: 7. The CDR3 length is 13 residues. The V gene's germline CDR1 is DFQATT and CDR2 SNEGSKA (reference sequence). The CDR3 sequence is CSAKRTGYHEQYF. The CDR3 coding sequence is TGCAGTGCTAAGCGGACAGGGTACCACGAGCAGTACTTC.

The chain carries TRBV6-6 and TRBJ1-2; the D gene is possibly TRBD1 (5 bases). Looked up from germline, CDR1 is MNHNY and CDR2 is SVGAGI (reference sequence). The CDR3 runs to 13 residues. V lost 5 bases and J lost 4, with 11 bases in between. The CDR3 spells CASSPTASYGYTF. DNA of the CDR3: TGTGCCAGCAGTCCGACAGCTTCCTATGGCTACACCTTC.

This clonotype was counted at least ten times. The chain has TRBV6-5 and TRBJ2-3; the D is unclear. Trimming pared 8 bases from V and 4 bases from J, leaving 7 bases between. Germline V lookup: CDR1 MNHEY, CDR2 SVGAGI. The CDR3 extends over 11 amino acids. The CDR3 sequence: CASGFSDTQYF. For the CDR3, the DNA is TGTGCCAGCGGATTCTCAGATACGCAGTATTTT.

This clonotype was counted a few times. The chain has TRBV7-9 and TRBJ2-6; 7 bases are a match to TRBD1. V was pared by 5 bases and J by 0 bases, with 10 bases of the junction left unmatched. The CDR3 is made up of 18 amino acids. Germline assignment: CDR1 SEHNR and CDR2 FQNEAQ (reference sequence). The CDR3 region is CASSPRQGPTSGANVLTF. DNA of the CDR3: TGTGCCAGCAGCCCCAGACAGGGTCCAACCTCTGGGGCCAACGTCCTGACTTTC.

The chain combines TRBV5-4 with TRBJ1-2; tentative D call: TRBD1 (6 bases). The V end lost 5 bases, the J end lost 2 bases, and 10 bases lay between the germline ends. The CDR3 spans 13 residues. The germline gives CDR1 SGHNT, CDR2 YYREEE (reference sequence). The CDR3 sequence is CASRLGQNYGYTF. CDR3 bases: TGTGCCAGCAGACTAGGACAGAACTATGGCTACACCTTC.

This clonotype was recorded at least ten times. This chain connects TRBV20-1 to TRBJ1-2; 8 nucleotides match TRBD1. There are 15 residues in the CDR3. CDR1 and CDR2 (germline): DFQATT, SNEGSKA (reference sequence). V was clipped by 6 bases and J by 4 bases; unmatched bases: 13. CDR3 DNA: TGCAGTGCGATCAGTACAGGGACAGGCCGCTATGGCTACACCTTC. The encoded protein is CSAISTGTGRYGYTF.

This clonotype was detected only a few times. The V and J genes are TRBV6-6 and TRBJ1-1; TRBD1 matches 8 bases. In germline, CDR1 is MNHNY, CDR2 SVGAGI (reference sequence). V lost 6 bases, J lost 4 bases, and 7 bases stayed unmatched. The length of the CDR3 is 14 residues. Here the CDR3 DNA reads TGTGCCAGCAGCCAGGACAGGGTCAGCACTGAAGCTTTCTTT. Amino acid sequence: CASSQDRVSTEAFF.

This clonotype was picked up many times. The V gene is TRBV12-3 or TRBV12-4, the J gene TRBJ2-7, with 8 positions matching TRBD1. Trimming cost V 7 bases and J 2 bases; bases outside gene matches: 4. The CDR3 loop spans 13 amino acids. The CDR3 region is CASTRTGTYEQYF. CDR3 coding DNA: TGTGCCAGCACTCGGACAGGGACCTACGAGCAGTACTTC.

This chain connects TRBV5-1 to TRBJ1-2, with TRBD1 identical over 7 bases. This CDR3 is 16 amino acids long. Germline-derived CDR1 and CDR2 are SGHRS and YFSETQ. Unmatched junction bases numbered 11, after V lost 2 bases and J lost 4 bases. The CDR3 region is CASSFLSGQVRYGYTF. CDR3 coding DNA: TGCGCCAGCAGCTTTTTGTCCGGACAGGTTCGCTATGGCTACACCTTC.

This clonotype was counted at least ten times. The CDR3 DNA reads as TGCAGTGTCAGGGGACAGGGGGACAATCAGCCCCAGCATTTT. Protein product: CSVRGQGDNQPQHF. V and J are TRBV20-1 and TRBJ1-5, with TRBD1 identical over 11 bases. Per germline, CDR1 DFQATT and CDR2 SNEGSKA (reference sequence). The CDR3 sequence is 14 residues long. V dropped 7 bases and J dropped 3; count of bases not matched to a gene: 5.

The CDR3 nucleotides are TGTGCCAGAAGTAGGGGCGAGCAGTACTTC. It codes for CARSRGEQYF. This sequence joins TRBV6-2 or TRBV6-3 and TRBJ2-7; possible D gene TRBD1, 5 bases. V was trimmed by 9 bases and J by 6 bases, leaving 9 bases between them. Germline CDR1 reads MNHEY; CDR2 reads SVGEGT. The CDR3 consists of 10 residues.

There are many counts of this clonotype. This chain uses TRBV10-3 with TRBJ1-2; D call uncertain. Germline CDR1 and CDR2: ENHRY and SYGVKD. The ends were cut back, 0 bases at V and 0 bases at J, with 8 bases in the middle. The CDR3 runs to 15 residues. The DNA of the CDR3 is TGTGCCATCAGTGAGTCCGCTGGATCTAACTATGGCTACACCTTC. Amino acid sequence: CAISESAGSNYGYTF.

This clonotype has ten or more counts. This chain uses TRBV10-2 with TRBJ2-7, with D unresolved. With 6 bases removed from V and 2 bases from J, the gap between germline ends came to 8 bases. There are 12 residues in the CDR3. Germline V gene sequence: CDR1 WSHSY, CDR2 SAAADI. CDR3 in amino acids: CASSGSPYEQYF. Here the CDR3 DNA reads TGCGCCAGCAGCGGTTCGCCCTACGAGCAGTACTTC.

This clonotype was counted only a few times. The V gene is TRBV24-1, the J gene TRBJ2-5, with D uncertain. CDR3 length equals 13 residues. Germline V lookup: CDR1 KGHDR, CDR2 SFDVKD. The V and J ends lost 0 bases and 1 base respectively, with 2 bases between them. CDR3 DNA sequence: TGTGCCACCAGTGATTTGGTCCAAGAGACCCAGTACTTC. It specifies CATSDLVQETQYF.

This clonotype was seen a handful of times. The chain uses TRBV7-2 and TRBJ2-1; D might be TRBD1 or TRBD2, each matching 5 bases. This CDR3 has 14 amino acids. Looked up from germline, CDR1 is SGHTA and CDR2 is FQGNSA. V dropped 4 bases and J dropped 9 bases, with 16 bases sitting between them. For the CDR3, the DNA is TGTGCCAGCAGCTCCACTGGGGGTACCCTTGAGCAGTTCTTC. Translating it yields CASSSTGGTLEQFF.

Many counts were recorded for this clonotype. V gene TRBV18 combines with J gene TRBJ2-2, with 7 bases lining up with TRBD2. CDR3 length: 16 residues. Germline lookup yields CDR1 KGHSH and CDR2 LQKENI. V lost 3 bases to trimming and J lost 0 bases; unmatched junction nucleotides: 4. The CDR3 DNA reads as TGTGCCAGCTCACCGACTAGCTCATCGAACACCGGGGAGCTGTTTTTT. The encoded protein is CASSPTSSSNTGELFF.

This clonotype was found a few times. The chain recombines TRBV10-3 with TRBJ2-5; D not resolved. Between the trimmed V and J ends, which lost 3 bases and 5 bases, there was a span of 16 bases. CDR3 length: 15 residues. Germline CDR1 is ENHRY and CDR2 is SYGVKD. As DNA, the CDR3 is TGTGCCATCAGTGACCACGAGATTTCGGTGGAGACCCAGTACTTC. It is translated as CAISDHEISVETQYF.